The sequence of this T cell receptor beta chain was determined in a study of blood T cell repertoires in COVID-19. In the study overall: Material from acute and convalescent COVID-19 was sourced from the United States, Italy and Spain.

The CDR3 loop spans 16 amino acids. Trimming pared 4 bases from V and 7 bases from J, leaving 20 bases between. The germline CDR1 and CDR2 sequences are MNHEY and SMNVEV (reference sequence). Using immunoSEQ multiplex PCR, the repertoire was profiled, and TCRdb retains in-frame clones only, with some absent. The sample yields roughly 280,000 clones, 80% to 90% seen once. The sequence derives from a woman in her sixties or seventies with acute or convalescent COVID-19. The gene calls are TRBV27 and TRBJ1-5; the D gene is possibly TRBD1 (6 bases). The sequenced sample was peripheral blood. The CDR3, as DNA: TGTGCCAGCAGTTCGACAGGCCCGATGGGGGGGCAGCCCCAGCATTTT. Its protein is CASSSTGPMGGQPQHF.